This T cell receptor (beta chain) was sequenced during a study of early T cells in non-severe SARS-CoV-2 infection. Study as a whole: It was bulk RNA from unsorted whole blood that was sequenced, and the chains were unpaired. Study results and caveats: There was a bias toward anti-spike CD8 responses in VDJdb matching, which missed private and CD4 specificities.

Unique molecular identifier tags were affixed to discrete cDNA molecules. TCRdb re-analysed the 5' RACE reads in MiXCR, keeping a single row per CDR3 protein. The sample yields around 59,000 distinct CDR3 sequences, around 9.3% seen once. This clonotype has a handful of counts. Its antigen is not identified. The V gene end was trimmed by 6 bases and the J gene end by 0 bases; junction bases not matched to a gene: 1. The CDR3 is 13 residues long. Germline CDR1 SQVTM, CDR2 ANQGSEA. V gene TRBV29-1 combines with J gene TRBJ2-1, with 8 nucleotides matching TRBD2. This sequence originates from an adult who was a healthcare worker with PCR-confirmed SARS-CoV-2 infection or an uninfected control (not recorded which). Material for sequencing was whole blood. The CDR3 spells CSVSGSSYNEQFF. For the CDR3, the DNA is TGCAGCGTGAGCGGGAGCTCCTACAATGAGCAGTTCTTC.